This T cell receptor beta chain stems from a study of breast tumors, draining lymph nodes, adjacent tissues (dated by TCRdb to the mid-2010s). As for the study more broadly: Breast cancer patients provided tumor, adjacent nontumor tissue and axillary lymph nodes, and the study compared the TCR beta repertoires across these three sources. In human breast cancer, the study set out to evaluate how tumor, surrounding tissue and draining lymph node repertoires relate to one another and whether T cells may move between these sites.

Only a few counts were recorded for this clonotype. It has no known antigen specificity. Per-base qualities were not stored, and no clone one base away is much larger. Instrument on record: Illumina HiSeq 2000. TCR beta chain libraries were generated through multiplex PCR amplification. The amplified TCR beta chain products were analyzed by high-throughput sequencing. In TCRdb, the public reads were trimmed at Q25 with fastp and aligned with MiXCR, with productive beta chains retained. Under each unique CDR3 protein, matching rows form one entry showing the most common genes and DNA. The table for this sample lists approximately 11,000 distinct CDR3 sequences; roughly 53% of them were counted only once. The biggest ten clones account for around 40% of the sample. The CDR3 sequence holds 13 residues, the cysteine and phenylalanine included. This entry keeps only the CDR3 DNA: 39 bases, framed from base 1. V sheds 1 base and J sheds 8 bases, leaving 6 bases between their ends.

General study outcomes and caveats: The similarity between tumor and nontumor tissue repertoires was significantly greater in luminal-like breast cancer than in basal-like breast cancer. Tumors showed preferential V and J gene usage, and their T-cell repertoire diversity fell below that of lymph nodes yet above that of nontumor tissue. The study presented the conclusion that tumor T cells originate in lymph nodes as consistent with a hypothesis, not as something directly demonstrated. The data were considered consistent with most tumor T cells being derived from the lymph node and subsequently expanding within tumor tissue.

Recombination linked TRBV12-3 or TRBV12-4 to TRBJ1-6; the D segment cannot be called with confidence. Material for sequencing was breast tumor tissue. The source is a female donor with breast cancer. Some clones in this sample may be carry-over from other donors' samples. The CDR3 reads CASSLVADSPLHF. The nucleotide sequence reads as follows: TGTGCCAGCAGTTTAGTGGCGGATTCACCCCTCCACTTT.